This T cell receptor (beta chain) was sequenced in a study of early T cells in non-severe SARS-CoV-2 infection. Study-wide context: Sequencing of bulk RNA from unsorted whole blood was done, without chain pairing.

Attachment of unique molecular identifiers was made to individual cDNA molecules. TCRdb processed the 5' RACE reads anew with MiXCR; each CDR3 protein has one entry. The top ten hold approximately 3.7% of the sample, which has more than 65,000 distinct CDR3 sequences, 3.5% to 6% seen once. This clonotype was seen repeatedly, ten times or more. Its antigen is unknown. Study-wide results and caveats: Matching against VDJdb likely underestimated virus-specific expansions, favoring anti-spike CD8.

The sample here was whole blood, taken at baseline. This TCR derives from an adult who was a healthcare worker with PCR-confirmed SARS-CoV-2 infection or an uninfected control (not recorded which). The donor label of this sample is uncertain.

The CDR3 is CASSEYGQGYEQYF. In DNA form, the CDR3 reads TGTGCCAGCAGTGAATACGGCCAGGGCTACGAGCAGTACTTC. The V and J genes are TRBV25-1 and TRBJ2-7; a weak D match, TRBD1 (5 bases). The length of the CDR3 is 14 residues. Germline loops: CDR1 MGHDK, CDR2 SYGVNS. The ends were cut back, 0 bases at V and 3 bases at J, with 9 bases in the middle.